The entry below describes one T cell receptor beta chain. Other DNA variants within this sample encode the same CDR3. Method: immunoSEQ multiplex PCR; TCRdb's copy keeps in-frame clones and lacks some. The sample includes under 30,000 clones, 87% of them seen just once. These data originate in a study of blood T cell repertoires in COVID-19. This TCR was sampled from a human donor with active COVID-19. The donor label of this sample is uncertain. Specimen: peripheral blood.

The CDR3 DNA reads TGTGCCAGCAGCCCGGGGACAGGTGGGACTGAAGCTTTCTTT. Protein product: CASSPGTGGTEAFF. V and J are TRBV7-3 and TRBJ1-1; 8 bases align to TRBD1. V was pared by 5 bases and J by 5 bases, with 7 bases of the junction left unmatched. The CDR3 has 14 residues. Germline lookup yields CDR1 SGHTA and CDR2 FQGTGA.